This T cell receptor (beta chain) was sequenced in a study of shared clonotypes between healthy human individuals (dated by TCRdb to the early 2020s). With respect to the entire study: A couple of women and a few men aged 18 to 49 years were included in the cohort. For each donor, three plates each were used for CD4 naive and CD4 memory, two plates were used for CD8 naive, and one plate was used for CD8 memory. The study deeply sequenced blood TCR repertoires of about 5 healthy adults to estimate repertoire size and the extent of clonotype sharing between individuals. Libraries were prepared and TCR repertoires were sequenced by different laboratories using diverse techniques, in order to increase sequencing depth and limit assay-specific biases. Leukapheresis yielded between about 0.9 and 9.5 billion PBMCs per donor.

V and J lose 1 base and 0 bases, and a span of 5 bases separates them. The CDR3 spans 14 residues, from the cysteine through the phenylalanine. Only the CDR3 portion is preserved as DNA: 42 bases, with reading frame beginning at the first base. The germline V gene gives CDR1 as SGHNT and CDR2 as YENEEA. Donors were healthy HIV-negative adults with no recently reported acute infections or vaccinations. Every donor was a Caucasian adult living in Nashville, Tennessee, USA. CD4+ T cells were enriched by magnetic negative selection, after which naive cells were positively selected on CD45RA and the negative fraction was taken as the memory subset. Blood was collected by leukapheresis, and PBMCs were isolated by Ficoll-Histopaque density gradient centrifugation and then cryopreserved in liquid nitrogen vapor phase. Analytical flow cytometry was used to check the purity and quantity of every magnetically sorted T cell population. Genomic DNA was isolated from each sorted fraction and quantified by UV absorbance on a Nanodrop 2000c.

Using the deep immunoSEQ assay, TCR CDR3 regions were amplified from genomic DNA by multiplex PCR. Extracted genomic DNA from each cell subset was spread evenly across all wells of several immunoSEQ 96-well plates, with each plate serving as a replicate. For sorted subsets, each replicate PCR was loaded with 200 ng genomic DNA, equivalent to 30,000 or so T cell genomes. The purified libraries were quantified using a Qubit 3.0 fluorometer, sized with a Bioanalyzer 2100, and then quantified again using the KAPA Library Quantification kit. Every immunoSEQ 96-well plate was sequenced on a dedicated single-read 150-cycle Illumina NextSeq 550 flow cell. On the authors' methods: The immunoSEQ output contained only junctional sequences without quality scores, so filtering could not match that applied to full-length reads. To assign V/J genes and CDR3, sequences were annotated against IMGT germline references using PyIR, a Python wrapper for IgBLAST v1.9. Any read was removed if the V/J assignment was weak (E-value above 1e-6), the CDR3 was missing, or the read contained stop codons, out-of-frame junctions, or ambiguous translated residues. A V3J clonotype was defined by an identical inferred V gene, J gene, and CDR3 amino acid sequence. Percentage overlap between repertoires was computed as shared unique clonotypes divided by the size of the smaller repertoire. Richness of each repertoire was evaluated using RTK rarefaction, the Chao1 estimator, and Recon v2.1 estimates of unobserved clonotypes. Generation probabilities were computed with OLGA for all TCRbeta clonotypes obtained by the gDNA method from several donors. TCRdb took this table from immuneACCESS and kept in-frame rearrangements with V and J called. Such tables lack part of the clones; where checked against another copy, unresolved V genes explain under half of the gap, and the rest is unexplained. The V and J calls and clone size come from that table; D and trimming were worked out from the DNA. The sample has a few million clones on record, about 92% of them singletons. The top ten constitute more than 0.12% of the sample.

Points the paper makes about the study in general: Compared with non-shared clonotypes, clonotypes shared by all four sorted-subset donors had higher generation probabilities. Approximately 5% of naive CD4, 3.5% of naive CD8, 2.3% of memory CD4, and less than 0.45% of memory CD8 clonotypes were shared across a few donors. Because the study included only a small number of donors, the genetic and exposure-history diversity represented was limited. Rarefaction of sorted-subset datasets indicated incomplete sequencing despite the large sequencing depth. Larger estimated clonotype richness was generally found for naive subsets than for memory subsets. Based on pairwise subsampling, the degree of clonotype sharing among donors was expected to be affected by sequencing depth. Sampling was limited to blood, and TCR repertoires in tissue likely differ from TCR repertoires in blood.

A note on this clone: Its antigen specificity is not known. Base qualities are missing; no much larger clone stands one base away. At the DNA level, this CDR3 is encoded by other sequences in the same sample as well.

This receptor was taken from a man aged 18 to 30 in good health. The V and J segments used are TRBV11-3 and TRBJ2-3; the D gene remains uncertain. The sequenced sample consisted of naive CD4+ T cells sorted from blood. The cell subset or site label on this specimen signifies: CD45RA+ positively selected. The DNA sequence is given as TGTGCCAGCAGCTTAGGTCTGAGCACAGATACGCAGTATTTT. Translated, this is CASSLGLSTDTQYF.